The T cell receptor beta chain under discussion was sequenced for a study of T-cell memory formation after mild COVID-19. Whole-study context: Among the donors, TCR clusters were largely specific to each donor.

TCRdb reprocessed the 5' RACE reads via MiXCR and lists one record per CDR3 protein. The sample holds around 340,000 distinct CDR3 sequences; roughly 20% are singletons and the top ten take approximately 13%. Between the trimmed V and J ends, which lost 0 bases and 2 bases, there was a span of 4 bases. This CDR3 has 13 amino acids. Looked up from germline, CDR1 is SGHDN and CDR2 is FVKESK. This TCR derives from an adult woman who had mild COVID-19 (a few samples of this study predate the infection). Cell type and time point are not known. Sequences were obtained from PBMCs or a T cell subset sorted from them (not recorded which). The rearrangement joins TRBV14 to TRBJ1-1; D gene ambiguous. Here the CDR3 reads CASSQDPNTEAFF. The CDR3 bases are TGTGCCAGCAGCCAAGACCCTAACACTGAAGCTTTCTTT. Based on the CDR3 plus reference TRBV14 and TRBJ1-1, the full variable domain is EAGVTQFPSHSVIEKGQTVTLRCDPISGHDNLYWYRRVMGKEIKFLLHFVKESKQDESGMPNNRFLAERTGGTYSTLKVQPAELEDSGVYFCASSQDPNTEAFFGQGTRLTVV.